This note documents a single T cell receptor beta chain sequence. No antigen is known for it. CDR1 is LGHNA, CDR2 YNFKEQ, per germline. CDR3 size: 13 residues. Trimming left V 4 bases short and J 6 bases short, with 13 bases between. This sample was included in a study of a mutant IDH1 vaccine in newly diagnosed glioma. On the study more broadly: Patients began vaccination 4-6 weeks after radiotherapy alone, or with temozolomide cycles. Patients got radiotherapy, temozolomide, or both beforehand, and most got both.

The protocol was immunoSEQ multiplex PCR, while the TCRdb copy is restricted to in-frame clones and leaves out a portion. The sample records about 83,000 clones, 91% being singletons. General study points: Among all patients, vaccine-induced immune responses occurred in roughly 95%. With respect to changes in top peripheral T cell clonotypes, pseudoprogression seemed unrelated.

Time point in this sample: week 5, during vaccination. It was 300 ug of mutant IDH1 20-mer peptide that made up each vaccine dose, given with topical imiquimod. The receptor was derived from a woman between 50 and 59 years old with glioma. This chain links TRBV4-2 with TRBJ2-7; D not certain. The source material was PBMCs, sampled from a glioma patient whose treatment included an IDH1 peptide vaccine. The CDR3 here is CASSPTTRREQYF. The CDR3, as DNA: TGTGCCAGCAGCCCCACCACGCGGCGCGAGCAGTACTTC.